Below are 30 T cell receptor beta chains sequenced from a single sample in a study of Ad26.COV2.S vaccination and SARS-CoV-2 variants. Using immunoSEQ multiplex PCR, the repertoire was profiled, and TCRdb retains in-frame clones only, with some absent. In the table there are a few hundred thousand clones, about four fifths of which are singletons. Treatment meaning: around 19 received Ad26.COV2.S at low or high dose, single or two shots; several received placebo; per-sample allocation not given. Sampling took place 63 days after the first vaccine or placebo injection. The input for sequencing was peripheral blood, taken in a trial of Ad26.COV2.S vaccine versus placebo. The origin of the receptors is a person between 18 and 65 years old who received the Ad26.COV2.S COVID-19 vaccine or a placebo.

CDR3 region: CASTDLYEQYF. The CDR3 nucleotides read TGTGCCAGTACCGATCTCTACGAGCAGTACTTC. The genes are TRBV19 and TRBJ2-7; D gene uncertain. V was trimmed by 7 bases and J by 3 bases, leaving 7 bases between them. This CDR3 has 11 residues. Germline V gives CDR1 LNHDA, CDR2 SQIVND (reference sequence).

J is TRBJ2-1 and V is TRBV7-9, with 9 positions matching TRBD1. The CDR3 consists of 18 residues. The V and J ends lost 4 bases and 9 bases, in that order; junction bases with no gene match: 19. CDR1 is SEHNR and CDR2 is FQNEAQ in the germline V gene (reference sequence). The CDR3 spells CASSSFIGGQGEISEQFF. In DNA form, the CDR3 reads TGTGCCAGCAGCTCATTCATCGGGGGACAGGGTGAAATAAGTGAGCAGTTCTTC.

The chain has TRBV12-3 or TRBV12-4 and TRBJ2-7; 7 bases map to TRBD2. V lost 3 bases, J lost 9 bases, and 8 bases stayed unmatched. This CDR3 spans 13 amino acids. The CDR3 region has the DNA TGTGCCAGCAGTTTTTGGGACGGGGAGGGGCAGTACTTC. Its translation: CASSFWDGEGQYF.

The J gene is TRBJ2-3, the V gene TRBV5-1, with 7 positions matching TRBD2. Germline trimming cut 0 bases from V and 4 bases from J; bases unmatched to any gene: 8. Germline-derived CDR1 and CDR2 are SGHRS and YFSETQ. The CDR3 runs 16 residues. The CDR3, as DNA: TGCGCCAGCAGCTTGGAAGCCGGGGGGTCGGCAGATACGCAGTATTTT. Protein: CASSLEAGGSADTQYF.

The chain combines TRBV3-1 (or the pseudogene TRBV3-2) with TRBJ1-1, with D hard to call. Germline CDR1 LGHDT, CDR2 YNNKEL (reference sequence). Trimming pared 1 base from V and 1 base from J, leaving 7 bases between. The CDR3 consists of 14 residues. Written as DNA, the CDR3 is TGTGCCAGCAGCCAAGGCGGTGGGAACACTGAAGCTTTCTTT. This encodes CASSQGGGNTEAFF.

The chain couples TRBV29-1 to TRBJ1-3; no clear D gene. From germline, CDR1 is SQVTM and CDR2 ANQGSEA. The CDR3 sequence is 12 residues long. Trimming left V 4 bases short and J 0 bases short, with 4 bases between. The CDR3 sequence: CSVGYSGNTIYF. For the CDR3, the DNA is TGCAGCGTTGGATACTCTGGAAACACCATATATTTT.

This chain connects TRBV5-1 to TRBJ1-2, with 8 nucleotides matching TRBD1. The ends lost 4 bases at V and 8 bases at J; junction bases unmatched: 7. In germline, CDR1 is SGHRS, CDR2 YFSETQ. This CDR3 has 13 amino acids. DNA for the CDR3: TGCGCCAGCAGCGCCTTCGACAGGGGAGGCTACACCTTC. It codes for CASSAFDRGGYTF.

In the case of this clone: Compared with germline, one end of the junction differs, possibly owing to a read error. The V call is TRBV7-3, the J call TRBJ1-1; tentative D call: TRBD1 (5 bases). The CDR3 contains 13 residues. Germline V gene lookup returns CDR1 SGHTA and CDR2 FQGTGA. The CDR3 is CASTTRCGSEGPF. As DNA, the CDR3 is TGTGCCAGCACCACCCGATGCGGAAGTGAGGGGCCTTTT.

V is TRBV10-3 and J is TRBJ2-1; 14 nucleotides agree with TRBD2. This CDR3 region has 17 residues. Germline V lookup: CDR1 ENHRY, CDR2 SYGVKD. V trimming: 4 bases; J trimming: 1 base; junction bases outside the gene matches: 3. For the CDR3, the DNA is TGTGCCATCAGTGGAGGACTAGCGGGAGGTTCCTACAATGAGCAGTTCTTC. This translates into CAISGGLAGGSYNEQFF.

The chain employs TRBV19 and TRBJ1-2; possible D gene TRBD1, 5 bases. Looked up from germline, CDR1 is LNHDA and CDR2 is SQIVND (reference sequence). The V end lost 7 bases, the J end lost 5 bases, and 14 bases lay between the germline ends. There are 13 residues in the CDR3. In nucleotides, the CDR3 is TGTGCCAGTACTGAGGGGCGGTTATATGGCTACACCTTC. It translates to CASTEGRLYGYTF.

The rearrangement links TRBV30 to TRBJ2-7; D gene uncertain. Germline V lookup: CDR1 GTSNPN, CDR2 SVGIG (reference sequence). V lost 4 bases and J 6 bases, leaving 16 bases between the germline ends. The CDR3 consists of 13 residues. DNA of the CDR3: TGTGCCTGGACCCCAGGCCCCCCGGGCGAGCAGTACTTC. As protein: CAWTPGPPGEQYF.

The J gene is TRBJ1-1, the V gene TRBV9; D gene ambiguous. The germline CDR1 and CDR2 sequences are SGDLS and YYNGEE. V was pared by 4 bases and J by 1 base, with 14 bases between. The CDR3 covers 15 residues. In DNA form, the CDR3 reads TGTGCCAGCAGCCGTCTGGACTCAGGGAACACTGAAGCTTTCTTT. Translating gives CASSRLDSGNTEAFF.

The rearrangement links TRBV6-5 to TRBJ2-7, with 12 bases that match TRBD2. This CDR3 is 14 amino acids long. J lost 4 bases, V lost 10 bases, and 8 bases had no gene match. Germline V gene lookup returns CDR1 MNHEY and CDR2 SVGAGI. The CDR3 loop reads CATLLAGGIYEQYF. The CDR3 DNA is TGTGCCACCCTCCTAGCGGGGGGGATATACGAGCAGTACTTC.

The chain employs TRBV11-2 and TRBJ2-7; TRBD2 aligns across 8 bases. The CDR3 extends over 15 amino acids. CDR1 and CDR2 (germline): SGHAT, FQNNGV. J gave up 2 bases and V 1 base, and 4 bases lay outside the gene matches. Here the CDR3 DNA reads TGTGCCAGCAGCTTAGCGGATAGCGGGACCTACGAGCAGTACTTC. Amino acids: CASSLADSGTYEQYF.

J is TRBJ2-1 and V is TRBV4-1; 13 bases match TRBD2. The CDR3 contains 15 residues. CDR1 MGHRA and CDR2 YSYEKL come from the germline V gene. Trimming took 10 bases from V and 5 from J; bases not matched to a gene: 8. The CDR3 nucleotides read TGCGCCACCAGACCGGGACTAGCGGGGAACAATGAGCAGTTCTTC. Translation gives CATRPGLAGNNEQFF.

The chain has TRBV11-2 and TRBJ1-3; 8 nucleotides match TRBD1. Germline trimming cut 5 bases from V and 5 bases from J; bases unmatched to any gene: 8. Germline V gives CDR1 SGHAT, CDR2 FQNNGV. The CDR3 contains 15 residues. The CDR3 DNA sequence: TGTGCCAGCAGCCGATGGACAGGGAAACGAAACACCATATATTTT. Translating it yields CASSRWTGKRNTIYF. Full variable domain (missing parts from reference TRBV11-2 and TRBJ1-3): EAGVAQSPRYKIIEKRQSVAFWCNPISGHATLYWYQQILGQGPKLLIQFQNNGVVDDSQLPKDRFSAERLKGVDSTLKIQPAKLEDSAVYLCASSRWTGKRNTIYFGEGSWLTVV.

The chain couples TRBV6-6 to TRBJ1-1, with 8 nucleotides matching TRBD1. Germline loops: CDR1 MNHNY, CDR2 SVGAGI (reference sequence). J was trimmed by 1 base and V by 5 bases; bases with no gene match: 15. The CDR3 contains 18 residues. CDR3 sequence (DNA): TGTGCCAGCAGTCGCTTCCGACATGGAACAGGGGGGAACACTGAAGCTTTCTTT. This encodes CASSRFRHGTGGNTEAFF.

This rearrangement joins TRBV6-6 to TRBJ1-1; no reliable D call. The germline V gene has CDR1 MNHNY and CDR2 SVGAGI (reference sequence). This CDR3 comprises 15 residues. The V end lost 0 bases, the J end lost 0 bases, and 8 bases lay between the germline ends. The CDR3 region is CASSYSQTMNTEAFF. CDR3 DNA sequence: TGTGCCAGCAGTTACTCCCAGACGATGAACACTGAAGCTTTCTTT.

This chain uses TRBV6-2 or TRBV6-3 with TRBJ2-7; D not resolved. Trimming took off 0 bases at V and 2 bases at J, with 11 bases between the two ends. The CDR3 length is 15 residues. Germline CDR1 MNHEY, CDR2 SVGEGT. The CDR3 protein is CASSYSVLQPYEQYF. Here the CDR3 DNA reads TGTGCCAGCAGTTACTCTGTCCTGCAGCCCTACGAGCAGTACTTC.

V gene TRBV30 combines with J gene TRBJ2-7; D is ambiguous. The germline gives CDR1 GTSNPN, CDR2 SVGIG (reference sequence). Trimming shortened V by 5 bases and J by 2 bases, and 4 bases separated the two germline ends. The CDR3 has 10 amino acids. CDR3 bases: TGTGCCTGGGGGCCCTACGAGCAGTACTTC. It encodes CAWGPYEQYF. Filled out from reference TRBV30 and TRBJ2-7, the complete variable domain reads SQTIHQWPATLVQPVGSPLSLECTVEGTSNPNLYWYRQAAGRGLQLLFYSVGIGQISSEVPQNLSASRPQDRQFILSSKKLLLSDSGFYLCAWGPYEQYFGPGTRLTVT.

The gene calls are TRBV18 and TRBJ1-4; D perhaps matches TRBD1 (6 bases). Deletions cut 3 bases from V and 5 bases from J, with 16 bases between. The length of the CDR3 is 16 residues. Germline lookup yields CDR1 KGHSH and CDR2 LQKENI. CDR3 amino acids: CASSPSAQGSNEKLFF. DNA for the CDR3: TGTGCCAGCTCACCTAGCGCGCAGGGGTCAAATGAAAAACTGTTTTTT.

J is TRBJ1-5 and V is TRBV7-6, with a tentative D call TRBD1 (5 bases). This CDR3 spans 15 amino acids. Germline-derived CDR1 and CDR2 are SGHVS and FNYEAQ. Trimming left V 4 bases short and J 2 bases short, with 12 bases between. The CDR3 DNA reads TGTGCCAGCAGCTCATTTCCGGGGGGCAATCAGCCCCAGCATTTT. It encodes CASSSFPGGNQPQHF.

The rearrangement links TRBV7-9 to TRBJ2-7, with 9 bases fitting TRBD1. With V trimmed by 5 bases and J by 3 bases, 8 bases remained unmatched. The CDR3 spans 15 residues. CDR1 is SEHNR, CDR2 FQNEAQ, per germline (reference sequence). The CDR3 DNA reads TGTGCCAGCAGCCGGGGAGGACAGGGGTACTACGAGCAGTACTTC. Its protein product is CASSRGGQGYYEQYF.

The V and J genes are TRBV6-2 or TRBV6-3 and TRBJ1-2; no definite D call. The CDR3 spans 14 residues. The V gene lost 6 bases and the J gene lost 3 bases, with 14 bases spanning the gap. Germline assignment: CDR1 MNHEY and CDR2 SVGEGT. The CDR3 DNA is TGTGCCAGCAGCCTCCTAGGGATTTACTATGGCTACACCTTC. It encodes CASSLLGIYYGYTF.

The rearrangement joins TRBV18 to TRBJ2-7; 10 nucleotides match TRBD2. Germline V gives CDR1 KGHSH, CDR2 LQKENI. This CDR3 is 16 amino acids long. With V trimmed by 1 base and J by 2 bases, 5 bases remained unmatched. The CDR3 DNA reads as TGTGCCAGCTCACCACTTCCTAGCGGGAGAACCTACGAGCAGTACTTC. Translation gives CASSPLPSGRTYEQYF.

This chain connects TRBV27 to TRBJ2-1, with D unclear. From germline, CDR1 is MNHEY and CDR2 SMNVEV (reference sequence). The length of the CDR3 is 13 residues. Trimming took 3 bases from V and 15 from J, leaving 18 bases between them. This CDR3 is CASSFQVTVNLFF. The CDR3 DNA follows: TGTGCCAGCAGTTTCCAGGTGACTGTGAACCTGTTCTTC.

This clone was seen only once. Other DNA sequences within the sample encode an identical CDR3. This chain uses TRBV7-3 with TRBJ2-3; possibly TRBD1 for D (5 bases). The CDR3 runs 15 residues. V lost 3 bases and J lost 0, with 10 bases in between. The germline V gene encodes CDR1 SGHTA and CDR2 FQGTGA. This chain's CDR3 is CASSLTVTSTDTQYF. The CDR3, as DNA: TGTGCCAGCAGCTTGACAGTTACTAGCACAGATACGCAGTATTTT.

This chain links TRBV9 with TRBJ2-1; 9 nucleotides line up with TRBD2. Germline CDR1 and CDR2: SGDLS and YYNGEE. CDR3 length: 17 amino acids. Unmatched junction bases numbered 12, after V lost 4 bases and J lost 4 bases. This chain's CDR3 is CASSLQSGGPLYNEQFF. The CDR3 nucleotides are TGTGCCAGCAGCCTCCAGAGCGGGGGGCCTTTGTACAATGAGCAGTTCTTC.

With regard to this clone: The same CDR3 is also encoded by other DNA sequences in this sample. V gene TRBV19 combines with J gene TRBJ1-1; 11 positions agree with TRBD1. The CDR3 covers 16 residues. CDR1 is LNHDA, CDR2 SQIVND, per germline (reference sequence). With V trimmed by 3 bases and J by 0 bases, 3 bases remained unmatched. The CDR3 here is CASSIRTGGLNTEAFF. The DNA of the CDR3 is TGTGCCAGTAGTATCCGGACAGGGGGCCTGAACACTGAAGCTTTCTTT.

This chain links TRBV7-9 with TRBJ2-1; the D is unclear. Germline CDR1 is SEHNR and CDR2 is FQNEAQ (reference sequence). V lost 1 base and J 0 bases, leaving 7 bases between the germline ends. The CDR3 runs 15 residues. CDR3 bases: TGTGCCAGCAGCTTAGAAAGTGTCTCCTACAATGAGCAGTTCTTC. Translation gives CASSLESVSYNEQFF.